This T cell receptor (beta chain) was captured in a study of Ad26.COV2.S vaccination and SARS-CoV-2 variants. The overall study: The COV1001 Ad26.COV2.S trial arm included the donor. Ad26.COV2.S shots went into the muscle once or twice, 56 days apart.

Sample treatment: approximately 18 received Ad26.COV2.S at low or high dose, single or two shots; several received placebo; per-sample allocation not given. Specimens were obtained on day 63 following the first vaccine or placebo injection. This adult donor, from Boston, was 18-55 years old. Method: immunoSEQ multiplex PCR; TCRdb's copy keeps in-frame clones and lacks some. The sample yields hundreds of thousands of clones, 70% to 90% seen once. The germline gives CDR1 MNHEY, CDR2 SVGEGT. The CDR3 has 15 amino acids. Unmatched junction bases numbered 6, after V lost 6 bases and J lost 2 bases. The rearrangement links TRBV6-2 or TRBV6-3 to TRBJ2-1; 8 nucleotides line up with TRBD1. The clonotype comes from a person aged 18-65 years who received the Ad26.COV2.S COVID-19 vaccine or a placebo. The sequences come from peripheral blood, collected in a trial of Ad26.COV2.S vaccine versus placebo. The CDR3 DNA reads TGTGCCAGCAGCATCAGACAGGGGACCTACAATGAGCAGTTCTTC. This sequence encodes CASSIRQGTYNEQFF.